These 14 T cell receptor beta chains were sequenced from one sample in a study of blood T cell repertoires in COVID-19. The protocol was immunoSEQ multiplex PCR, while the TCRdb copy is restricted to in-frame clones and leaves out a portion. The repertoire holds roughly 200,000 clones, with 75% to 85% as singletons. Sequencing was carried out using peripheral blood. The receptors were gathered from a human donor in a cohort sampled during active COVID-19.

The rearrangement uses TRBV6-5 and TRBJ1-2, with 8 positions matching TRBD1. CDR1 is MNHEY and CDR2 is SVGAGI in the germline V gene. V shed 6 bases, J shed 5 bases, and the junction held 11 bases outside the gene matches. The CDR3 covers 15 residues. CDR3 DNA: TGTGCCAGCAGCCAACAAGGGACAGGTTCTTATGGCTACACCTTC. The encoded protein is CASSQQGTGSYGYTF.

The count of this clone is one. The chain employs TRBV5-1 and TRBJ2-1, with 7 bases that match TRBD2. There are 16 residues in the CDR3. The trim removed 4 bases at V and 4 bases at J, leaving 11 bases unmatched. Germline V gene sequence: CDR1 SGHRS, CDR2 YFSETQ. CDR3 sequence: CASSPTASGPYNEQFF. CDR3 sequence (DNA): TGCGCCAGCAGCCCCACCGCTAGCGGTCCTTACAATGAGCAGTTCTTC.

The chain couples TRBV12-3 or TRBV12-4 to TRBJ2-7, with D uncertain. The ends were cut back, 5 bases at V and 5 bases at J, with 7 bases in the middle. The CDR3 consists of 11 residues. In nucleotides, the CDR3 is TGTGCCAGCAGTCAATCTAACGAGCAGTACTTC. This codes for CASSQSNEQYF.

The rearrangement joins TRBV5-1 to TRBJ1-5; no definite D call. V lost 3 bases to trimming and J lost 10 bases, with 14 bases between them. Germline V CDR1 and CDR2: SGHRS, YFSETQ. The CDR3 loop spans 13 amino acids. The CDR3 region is CASSSEGTGPQHF. The CDR3 bases are TGCGCCAGCAGCTCGGAGGGTACCGGACCCCAGCATTTT.

V usage is TRBV21-1 and J usage is TRBJ2-5; TRBD2 reflects the table's D call only, with no check against the DNA. TRBV21-1 is labeled a pseudogene. The CDR3 spans 11 residues. CDR3 in amino acids: CASSTEETQYF. The CDR3, as DNA: TGTGCCAGCAGCACCGAAGAGACCCAGTACTTC.

Here the CDR3 DNA reads TGTGCCAGCAGTGACTCGGGCACCCCTATGAACACTGAAGCTTTCTTT. It yields the protein CASSDSGTPMNTEAFF. The rearrangement links TRBV6-4 to TRBJ1-1, with D unresolved. The V gene's germline CDR1 is MRHNA and CDR2 SNTAGT. This CDR3 has 16 residues. The V gene lost 0 bases and the J gene lost 0 bases, with 11 bases spanning the gap.

This clone has a handful of counts. V gene TRBV10-3 combines with J gene TRBJ2-3, with 7 positions matching TRBD1. The germline V gene encodes CDR1 ENHRY and CDR2 SYGVKD. This CDR3 has 16 residues. Trimming removed 3 bases from V and 1 base from J; junction bases left unmatched: 7. The CDR3 region has the DNA TGTGCCATCAGTGACAGGGACAGTCTGGGCACAGATACGCAGTATTTT. Translation: CAISDRDSLGTDTQYF.

The chain is built from TRBV28 and TRBJ2-7, with 8 bases that match TRBD1. The CDR3 consists of 16 residues. Germline CDR1 reads MDHEN; CDR2 reads SYDVKM. The J segment lost 3 bases and the V segment lost 5 bases, leaving 12 bases of the junction unmatched. The CDR3 spells CASSPPSGGSNYEQYF. DNA for the CDR3: TGTGCCAGCAGTCCGCCCTCAGGGGGCTCGAACTACGAGCAGTACTTC.

The V call is TRBV4-2, the J call TRBJ2-1; D is perhaps TRBD2 (5 bases). CDR3 length: 17 residues. The germline V and J ends were trimmed by 1 base and 2 bases, with 15 bases remaining between them. Germline V CDR1 and CDR2: LGHNA, YNFKEQ. This CDR3 reads CASSQGPSSIAYNEQFF. CDR3 nucleotides: TGTGCCAGCAGCCAAGGTCCTAGCTCAATAGCCTACAATGAGCAGTTCTTC.

Worth noting for this clone: Other DNA sequences in this sample translate to the same CDR3. This sequence joins TRBV28 and TRBJ2-7; 9 nucleotides agree with TRBD2. Germline assignment: CDR1 MDHEN and CDR2 SYDVKM. V shed 4 bases, J shed 2 bases, and the junction held 6 bases outside the gene matches. CDR3 length: 15 amino acids. The CDR3, as DNA: TGTGCCAGCAGTTCCCCGGCGGGAGGGCCCTACGAGCAGTACTTC. This translates into CASSSPAGGPYEQYF.

In the case of this clone: The junction does not match germline at one end; this may be a read error. The V and J genes are TRBV2 and TRBJ2-7, with 7 bases fitting TRBD1. There are 8 residues in the CDR3. CDR1 and CDR2 from the germline V gene are SNHLY and FYNNEI. CDR3 DNA: TGTGCCAGCAGTCACAGGGGCTTC. Amino acids: CASSHRGF.

The chain is built from TRBV28 and TRBJ1-5, with 9 bases lining up with TRBD1. Looked up from germline, CDR1 is MDHEN and CDR2 is SYDVKM. The CDR3 has 15 residues. Trimming removed 2 bases from V and 5 bases from J; junction bases left unmatched: 4. CDR3 residues: CASSLKGQGYQPQHF. The CDR3 nucleotides are TGTGCCAGCAGTTTAAAGGGACAGGGCTATCAGCCCCAGCATTTT.

The chain has TRBV4-2 and TRBJ1-5, with TRBD1 matching over 7 bases. Germline CDR1 LGHNA, CDR2 YNFKEQ. The length of the CDR3 is 15 residues. V shed 0 bases, J shed 2 bases, and the junction held 1 base outside the gene matches. The CDR3 is CASSQDTGGNQPQHF. The CDR3 coding sequence is TGTGCCAGCAGCCAAGATACAGGGGGCAATCAGCCCCAGCATTTT.

The V and J genes are TRBV7-7 and TRBJ2-1; 13 bases align to TRBD2. The CDR3 is made up of 15 amino acids. The junction had 4 bases not matched to a gene; V was cut back by 2 bases and J by 9 bases. Germline assignment: CDR1 SSHAT and CDR2 FNYEAQ (reference sequence). Written as DNA, the CDR3 is TGTGCCAGCAGCTTAACTAGCGGGAGGGCCGGTGAGCAGTTCTTC. Translation: CASSLTSGRAGEQFF.